This T cell receptor (beta chain) appears in the sequencing data of a study of cytomegalovirus exposure and HLA in healthy donors. Findings and caveats of the study: TCR beta V- and J-gene trimming, according to a later analysis, was linked to a missense DCLRE1C variant. Some V segments, including TRBV6-2 and TRBV6-3, were excluded as indistinguishable. In an earlier analysis, in several hundred donors, most V segments appeared productive either ~87% or ~30% of the time.

Healthy donors of bone marrow made up the group. With 60 Vbeta and 13 Jbeta primers, the PCR was carried out. Produced via immunoSEQ multiplex PCR; TCRdb's table is partial and in-frame only. The sample includes 150,000 or so clones, roughly 80% of them seen just once. In regard to this clone: Its antigen is unknown.

The CDR3 covers 18 residues. From germline, CDR1 is LNHDA and CDR2 SQIVND (reference sequence). Trimming removed 3 bases from V and 4 bases from J; junction bases left unmatched: 8. This sequence originates from a man aged 18 to 35 in good health and CMV-seropositive. The rearrangement uses TRBV19 and TRBJ2-6; 11 bases map to TRBD2. The sequenced material came from PBMCs. The CDR3 here is CASSMGLAVLGGANVLTF. CDR3 nucleotide sequence: TGTGCCAGTAGTATGGGACTAGCGGTACTGGGGGGGGCCAACGTCCTGACTTTC. The variable domain in full, with the rest retrieved from reference TRBV19 and TRBJ2-6, is DGGITQSPKYLFRKEGQNVTLSCEQNLNHDAMYWYRQDPGQGLRLIYYSQIVNDFQKGDIAEGYSVSREKKESFPLTVTSAQKNPTAFYLCASSMGLAVLGGANVLTFGAGSRLTVL.